This is a list of T cell receptor beta chains from one sample in a study of T cells in Graves' hyperthyroidism and ophthalmopathy. TCRdb re-called the multiplex PCR reads with MiXCR, one entry per CDR3 protein. The sample records more than 450,000 distinct CDR3 sequences, around 15% being singletons. Sequencing was carried out using blood. The receptors were sampled from a woman in her thirties or forties with Graves' hyperthyroidism. Each CDR3 is given with its conserved first and last residue. The order of the fields is J gene, D gene, CDR3 length, clone size, V gene, CDR3 protein, CDR3 DNA. D genes are given only for firm matches. Not every row has a clone size; where given, it reads once, few, many or a size class.

TRBJ1-2 | . | 14 | many | TRBV11-3 | CASSLGAANYGYTF | TGTGCCAGCAGCTTAGGGGCGGCTAACTATGGCTACACCTTC
TRBJ2-5 | TRBD1 | 14 | many | TRBV12-3/TRBV12-4 | CASSQAGGRETQYF | TGTGCCAGCAGCCAGGCAGGGGGACGAGAGACCCAGTACTTC
TRBJ1-1 | TRBD1 | 16 | . | TRBV5-1 | CASRRQGARMNTEAFF | TGCGCCAGCAGGCGACAGGGGGCGCGGATGAACACTGAAGCTTTCTTT
TRBJ1-5 | TRBD1 | 17 | . | TRBV5-6 | CTSSPGRDRHGNQPQHF | TGTACCAGCAGTCCCGGTCGGGACAGGCACGGCAATCAGCCCCAGCATTTT
TRBJ1-5 | . | 12 | many | TRBV20-1 | CSASDGYQPQHF | TGCAGTGCTAGCGATGGTTATCAGCCCCAGCATTTT
TRBJ2-5 | . | 13 | few | TRBV27 | CASSFRVGETQYF | TGTGCCAGCAGTTTCAGGGTAGGAGAGACCCAGTACTTC
TRBJ2-2 | . | 15 | many | TRBV11-2 | CASSLTGDSTGELFF | TGTGCCAGCAGCTTAACGGGAGACTCCACCGGGGAGCTGTTTTTT
TRBJ2-7 | . | 14 | many | TRBV9 | CASSGGTDAYEQYF | TGTGCCAGCAGCGGCGGGACGGATGCCTATGAGCAGTACTTC
TRBJ2-7 | TRBD1 | 14 | few | TRBV18 | CASSPGQSYYEQYF | TGTGCCAGCTCACCGGGACAGTCGTACTACGAGCAGTACTTC
TRBJ2-1 | TRBD2 | 16 | many | TRBV11-1 | CASSSELAGEKNEQFF | TGTGCCAGCAGCTCTGAACTAGCGGGAGAGAAGAATGAGCAGTTCTTC
TRBJ2-5 | TRBD1 | 14 | many | TRBV28 | CASSLTGRQETQYF | TGTGCCAGCAGTTTGACAGGGCGTCAAGAGACCCAGTACTTC
TRBJ1-1 | . | 14 | many | TRBV3-1 | CASSPRASGTEAFF | TGTGCCAGCAGTCCCCGGGCATCGGGAACTGAAGCTTTCTTT
TRBJ1-5 | TRBD1 | 14 | . | TRBV20-1 | CSASAGGAGQPQHF | TGCAGTGCTAGCGCAGGGGGCGCCGGTCAGCCCCAGCATTTT
TRBJ2-1 | TRBD2 | 15 | many | TRBV6-1 | CASSSRAGGYNEQFF | TGTGCCAGCAGTTCCCGAGCGGGGGGGTACAATGAGCAGTTCTTC
TRBJ2-7 | . | 17 | many | TRBV11-2 | CASSPSGLRRKPYEQYF | TGTGCCAGCAGCCCCTCCGGCTTGCGGCGGAAACCCTACGAGCAGTACTTC
TRBJ1-1 | TRBD1 | 15 | . | TRBV5-1 | CASSPRTGVDTEAFF | TGCGCCAGTAGCCCAAGGACAGGGGTGGACACTGAAGCTTTCTTT
TRBJ2-7 | TRBD2 | 16 | many | TRBV4-1 | CASSQVGLAGSYEQYF | TGCGCCAGCAGCCAAGTGGGACTAGCGGGATCCTACGAGCAGTACTTC
TRBJ2-2 | TRBD2 | 15 | many | TRBV27 | CASSPLAGVAGELFF | TGTGCCAGCAGTCCGCTAGCGGGAGTAGCCGGGGAGCTGTTTTTT
TRBJ2-7 | . | 15 | many | TRBV7-9 | CASSNAGTESYEQYF | TGTGCCAGCAGCAACGCCGGGACGGAATCCTACGAGCAGTACTTC
TRBJ2-7 | TRBD2 | 15 | many | TRBV11-3 | CASSPGTSRPYEQYF | TGTGCCAGCAGCCCCGGGACTAGCAGACCCTACGAGCAGTACTTC
TRBJ1-1 | TRBD1 | 16 | many | TRBV6-1 | CASSEPGQLMNTEAFF | TGTGCCAGCAGCGAGCCGGGACAGCTAATGAACACTGAAGCTTTCTTT
TRBJ2-7 | . | 13 | many | TRBV29-1 | CSVDSGRNYEQYF | TGCAGCGTTGATTCCGGTCGCAACTACGAGCAGTACTTC
TRBJ2-2 | . | 16 | few | TRBV24-1 | CATGDTRHRGAGELFF | TGTGCCACCGGCGACACTCGACACCGGGGAGCCGGGGAGCTGTTTTTT
TRBJ2-5 | . | 16 | . | TRBV7-2 | CASSLMGSGVDETQYF | TGTGCCAGCAGCCTTATGGGGTCAGGGGTGGATGAGACCCAGTACTTC
TRBJ1-1 | . | 14 | . | TRBV27 | CASRVLGPNTEAFF | TGTGCCAGCAGAGTTTTGGGGCCGAACACTGAAGCTTTCTTT
TRBJ1-3 | TRBD1 | 15 | few | TRBV30 | CAWSFNGQGWNTIYF | TGTGCCTGGAGTTTTAACGGACAGGGGTGGAACACCATATATTTT
TRBJ2-1 | . | 16 | . | TRBV5-4 | CASSLAWAGGDNEQFF | TGTGCCAGCAGCTTGGCCTGGGCAGGTGGGGACAATGAGCAGTTCTTC
TRBJ2-5 | TRBD1 | 21 | few | TRBV6-5 | CASSYSSPRDRGSIRRETQYF | TGTGCCAGCAGTTACTCGAGCCCCAGGGACAGGGGATCCATCCGGAGGGAGACCCAGTACTTC
TRBJ2-1 | . | 19 | . | TRBV12-3/TRBV12-4 | CASSFFGGIRPSGKNEQFF | TGTGCCAGCAGTTTTTTTGGGGGTATTAGACCCTCTGGCAAGAATGAGCAGTTCTTC
TRBJ2-5 | . | 13 | few | TRBV5-1 | CASSLDNLETQYF | TGCGCCAGCAGCTTGGACAATCTGGAGACCCAGTACTTC
TRBJ2-1 | TRBD1 | 18 | many | TRBV30 | CAWHRDRGGNPTYNEQFF | TGTGCCTGGCATAGGGACAGGGGCGGGAATCCGACCTACAATGAGCAGTTCTTC
TRBJ2-7 | TRBD1 | 15 | many | TRBV6-1 | CASSLRRDRASEQYF | TGTGCCAGCAGCCTGAGGAGGGACAGGGCCTCCGAGCAGTACTTC
TRBJ2-1 | TRBD2 | 16 | few | TRBV7-9 | CASSLPGTSGNNEQFF | TGTGCCAGCAGCCTCCCCGGGACTAGCGGGAACAATGAGCAGTTCTTC
TRBJ1-5 | . | 13 | . | TRBV10-1 | CASSEDNNQPQHF | TGCGCCAGCAGTGAGGACAACAATCAGCCCCAGCATTTT
TRBJ2-7 | TRBD2 | 17 | many | TRBV29-1 | CSVGGLAGGMEAYEQYF | TGCAGCGTTGGGGGACTAGCGGGAGGTATGGAAGCCTACGAGCAGTACTTC
TRBJ1-1 | . | 14 | few | TRBV28 | CASSLTHVSTEAFF | TGTGCCAGCAGTTTAACCCACGTTAGCACTGAAGCTTTCTTT
TRBJ2-1 | . | 12 | once | TRBV7-8 | CASSLRDLGQFF | TGTGCCAGCAGCCTTAGGGATTTGGGGCAGTTCTTC
TRBJ2-5 | . | 13 | many | TRBV28 | CASSQGTQETQYF | TGTGCCAGCAGTCAAGGGACCCAAGAGACCCAGTACTTC
TRBJ2-3 | TRBD2 | 14 | many | TRBV7-8 | CASSVLAGTDTQYF | TGTGCCAGCAGCGTACTAGCGGGCACAGATACGCAGTATTTT
TRBJ1-2 | . | 16 | few | TRBV7-9 | CASSFSPAGPQVGYTF | TGTGCCAGCAGCTTTTCCCCGGCTGGGCCCCAAGTAGGCTACACCTTC
TRBJ2-1 | TRBD2 | 13 | many | TRBV2 | CASSVSREGEQFF | TGTGCCAGCAGTGTAAGTAGGGAGGGCGAGCAGTTCTTC
TRBJ1-1 | TRBD1 | 14 | . | TRBV6-7 | CASSYQGAITEAFF | TGTGCCAGCAGTTACCAGGGGGCAATCACTGAAGCTTTCTTT
TRBJ2-7 | TRBD2 | 16 | . | TRBV7-9 | CASSLGLAGPSYEQYF | TGTGCCAGCAGCTTAGGCCTAGCGGGACCCTCCTACGAGCAGTACTTC
TRBJ2-1 | TRBD1 | 16 | many | TRBV5-6 | CASSLGPGQGKDEQFF | TGTGCCAGCAGCTTGGGGCCGGGACAGGGTAAGGATGAGCAGTTCTTC
TRBJ2-2 | . | 15 | . | TRBV11-3 | CASRRDGANAGELFF | TGTGCCAGCAGAAGAGACGGAGCAAACGCCGGGGAGCTGTTTTTT
TRBJ1-6 | . | 14 | . | TRBV11-2 | CASSYRGVRSPLHF | TGTGCCAGCAGCTACCGGGGGGTGCGGTCACCCCTCCACTTT
TRBJ2-7 | . | 13 | many | TRBV27 | CASSRDASYEQYF | TGTGCCAGCAGTCGAGACGCCTCCTACGAGCAGTACTTC
TRBJ2-3 | . | 15 | many | TRBV20-1 | CSARDFRAVTDTQYF | TGCAGTGCTAGAGATTTCAGGGCCGTCACAGATACGCAGTATTTT